This TCR beta chain derives from a study of T-cell memory formation after mild COVID-19. The CDR3 extends over 18 amino acids. The germline gives CDR1 SGHRS, CDR2 YFSETQ. V trimming: 4 bases; J trimming: 2 bases; junction bases outside the gene matches: 16. TCRdb reanalysed the 5' RACE reads using MiXCR and keeps one entry per CDR3 protein. Here the sample spans about 68,000 distinct CDR3 sequences, 16% being singletons. This sequence was found in an adult woman who had mild COVID-19 (a few samples of this study predate the infection). Cell type and time point are not known. V and J are TRBV5-1 and TRBJ2-5, with 8 bases fitting TRBD2. What was sequenced was PBMCs or a T cell subset sorted from them (not recorded which). CDR3 loop: CASSGMEGGSGAQETQYF. The CDR3, as DNA: TGCGCCAGCAGCGGAATGGAAGGGGGTAGCGGGGCTCAAGAGACCCAGTACTTC.